This TCR beta chain was captured by sequencing in a study of shared clonotypes between healthy human individuals. Study-wide background: With ages of 18 to 49, the donors were a couple of women and a few men.

Regarding this clone: Its specificity is unknown.

The study, taken as a whole, reports: Non-shared clonotypes displayed generation probabilities falling below those of clonotypes present in all four donors.

Naive CD8 cells comprised CD45RO-negative, CCR7-positively selected cells, excluding terminally differentiated effector memory CD45RA+ cells. CDR3 length: 14 amino acids. Trimming took 0 bases from V and 4 from J; bases not matched to a gene: 4. Germline CDR1 is SQVTM and CDR2 is ANQGSEA. Clones were sequenced by immunoSEQ multiplex PCR, and TCRdb holds only the in-frame ones, with some missing. The sample contains 650,000 to 800,000 clones, about 91% of which appear only once. The receptor's source is a man aged 30-40 years in good health. V is TRBV29-1 and J is TRBJ2-7, with 9 bases identical to TRBD1. The sample consisted of naive CD8+ T cells sorted from blood. The CDR3 region is CSVEDGQGRYEQYF. The CDR3 region has the DNA TGCAGCGTTGAAGATGGACAGGGGAGATACGAGCAGTACTTC.